This record concerns one T cell receptor beta chain sequence. What it binds is unknown. This entry belongs to a study of cytomegalovirus exposure and HLA in healthy donors. Turning to the study itself: Among the approximately 380 donors who were genotyped, about 80% fell in the genetic ancestry cluster that is associated with self-reported Caucasian donors.

Study-wide findings and caveats: In a later analysis, CMV-associated beta chains were mostly HLA-associated, it appeared.

This CDR3 has 16 residues. The V end was cut by 0 bases, the J end by 2 bases, with 11 bases between. CDR1 and CDR2 (germline): SGHTA, FQGNSA. It was with 60 Vbeta and 13 Jbeta primers that the PCR ran. TCRdb's copy holds only in-frame clones and misses some; the assay was immunoSEQ multiplex PCR. The table includes 40,000 to 45,000 clones, about 50% detected once. The TCR sequence derives from a human donor in good health. The genes are TRBV7-2 and TRBJ2-1; D might be TRBD2 (6 bases). Sequences were obtained from PBMCs. For the CDR3, the DNA is TGTGCCAGCAGCTTAGCGGGGACTGGAACCTACAATGAGCAGTTCTTC. Protein sequence: CASSLAGTGTYNEQFF.